This T cell receptor beta chain was identified during a study of cytomegalovirus exposure and HLA in healthy donors. Whole-study findings and limits: Later, an analysis showed that TCR beta chains associated with HLA were more clonally expanded than others that were equally common. Researchers reported in a later analysis that a missense DCLRE1C variant was tied to TCR beta V- and J-gene trimming. A later analysis revealed that TCR association rates differed between HLA loci, peaking at DRB1 and bottoming out at HLA-C.

Primers for the PCR totalled 60 Vbeta and 13 Jbeta. The assay was immunoSEQ multiplex PCR, and TCRdb's table has in-frame clones only and misses some. The table includes 90,000 or so clones, roughly 60% detected once. Regarding donors, all were healthy bone marrow donors. This clone has just a few counts. What it recognizes is unknown. This sequence was found in a boy younger than 18 in good health and CMV-seropositive. Sequenced sample: PBMCs.

The CDR3 sequence is CASSTLAKSSYNEQFF. CDR3 bases: TGTGCCAGCAGCACTTTAGCGAAGAGCTCCTACAATGAGCAGTTCTTC. V and J are TRBV9 and TRBJ2-1, with D maybe TRBD2 (5 bases). With 4 bases removed from V and 0 bases from J, the gap between germline ends came to 14 bases. CDR1 and CDR2 from the germline V gene are SGDLS and YYNGEE. This CDR3 is built from 16 residues.